The 2 T cell receptor beta chains below come from one sample, sequenced in a study of beta chain features in type 1 diabetes. Study-level results: Among all four CD4+ subsets, Type 1 diabetes patients had TCRB CDR3s that were moderately but significantly shorter.

Every isolated RNA sample was fully reverse transcribed, so sequencing captured expressed TCRB transcripts. Here immunoSEQ multiplex PCR was the method, and the copy in TCRdb shows in-frame clones only, minus some. Of 300,000 to 450,000 clones listed, roughly 12% are singletons. Their recognized antigens are unknown. The sample taken for sequencing was naive CD4+ T cells from blood. These receptors were taken from a woman aged 18-29 years with type 1 diabetes.

The chain uses TRBV7-9 and TRBJ2-3; TRBD2 might be the D (6 bases). The CDR3 totals 16 residues. Germline V gene data show CDR1 as SEHNR and CDR2 as FQNEAQ (reference sequence). The V end lost 5 bases, the J end lost 2 bases, and 17 bases lay between the germline ends. The DNA for the CDR3 is TGTGCCAGCAGCCGGAAGGGCGGGGTCATCACAGATACGCAGTATTTT. Its translation: CASSRKGGVITDTQYF.

This clone was detected a few times. The chain links TRBV30 to TRBJ2-1, with 9 bases lining up with TRBD2. The CDR3 is made up of 15 amino acids. Germline V gene lookup returns CDR1 GTSNPN and CDR2 SVGIG (reference sequence). J gave up 7 bases and V 0 bases, and 7 bases lay outside the gene matches. CDR3 in amino acids: CAWSVPSGINNEQFF. CDR3 coding DNA: TGTGCCTGGAGTGTTCCTAGCGGGATTAATAATGAGCAGTTCTTC.